A single sample gave rise to the 14 T cell receptor beta chains below, sequenced in a study of CD8 T cells in ankylosing spondylitis. From the 5' RACE reads, TCRdb called clonotypes with MiXCR, one entry per CDR3 protein. Of around 320,000 distinct CDR3 sequences detected, less than 25% appear once; the ten largest clones hold around 3.2%. Sequencing was carried out using blood, either unsorted or a sorted T cell fraction (not recorded which). The receptors were gathered from a female donor with ankylosing spondylitis or in good health (not recorded which).

The chain recombines TRBV12-3 or TRBV12-4 with TRBJ1-1; the match to TRBD1 covers 7 bases. The CDR3 has 14 residues. Trimming at V came to 0 bases and at J to 6 bases, leaving 4 bases not matched to a gene. CDR3 DNA: TGTGCCAGCAGTTTAGCGACAGGGCGGGCTGAAGCTTTCTTT. As protein: CASSLATGRAEAFF.

This clonotype was seen more than once but under ten times. The chain recombines TRBV11-2 with TRBJ2-1, with D perhaps TRBD2 (6 bases). Per the germline V gene, CDR1 is SGHAT and CDR2 is FQNNGV. Trimming shortened V by 2 bases and J by 8 bases, and 13 bases separated the two germline ends. This CDR3 contains 14 residues. As DNA, the CDR3 is TGTGCCAGCAGCTTAAGCCTAGCGCAGGATGAGCAGTTCTTC. This encodes CASSLSLAQDEQFF.

The chain links TRBV29-1 to TRBJ1-1; D not resolved. Germline CDR1 and CDR2: SQVTM and ANQGSEA. V was trimmed by 6 bases and J by 1 base, leaving 9 bases between them. The length of the CDR3 is 12 residues. This CDR3 reads CSVSAQNTEAFF. The DNA of the CDR3 is TGCAGCGTCTCGGCCCAGAACACTGAAGCTTTCTTT.

The chain has TRBV2 and TRBJ2-3; TRBD1 matches at 8 bases. The V gene's germline CDR1 is SNHLY and CDR2 FYNNEI. The ends lost 2 bases at V and 0 bases at J; junction bases unmatched: 16. The CDR3 sequence is 20 residues long. CDR3 residues: CASSEIPSRWDRRSTDTQYF. DNA of the CDR3: TGTGCCAGCAGTGAAATCCCCTCCAGGTGGGACAGGCGAAGCACAGATACGCAGTATTTT.

The genes are TRBV20-1 and TRBJ2-6; 7 bases are a match to TRBD2. Germline assignment: CDR1 DFQATT and CDR2 SNEGSKA (reference sequence). Trimming cost V 0 bases and J 3 bases; bases outside gene matches: 8. This CDR3 spans 17 amino acids. CDR3 sequence (DNA): TGCAGTGCTAGAGATCAAGCCAGGGAGGGTGGGGCCAACGTCCTGACTTTC. It translates to CSARDQAREGGANVLTF.

This clonotype was counted many times. This chain joins TRBV7-9 and TRBJ2-5; D gene unclear. There are 15 residues in the CDR3. The V gene lost 5 bases and the J gene lost 1 base, with 14 bases spanning the gap. Germline CDR1 SEHNR, CDR2 FQNEAQ (reference sequence). The CDR3 region is CASSLVGSSQETQYF. DNA for the CDR3: TGTGCCAGCAGCCTCGTAGGGTCCTCCCAAGAGACCCAGTACTTC.

This clonotype showed up many times. The chain is built from TRBV29-1 and TRBJ2-1, with 8 bases that match TRBD1. Trimming at V came to 6 bases and at J to 0 bases, leaving 10 bases not matched to a gene. This CDR3 contains 16 residues. Germline V gene lookup returns CDR1 SQVTM and CDR2 ANQGSEA. The CDR3 region is CSVDLGQASSYNEQFF. The CDR3 nucleotides read TGCAGCGTCGATTTGGGACAGGCGAGCTCCTACAATGAGCAGTTCTTC.

Worth noting for this clonotype: This may stem from a read error, because a much larger clone lies one nucleotide away. The chain is built from TRBV12-3 or TRBV12-4 and TRBJ2-2; unclear D gene. CDR3 length equals 13 residues. The V gene lost 5 bases and the J gene lost 8 bases, with 12 bases spanning the gap. The CDR3 DNA reads as TGTGCCAGCAGTCCTACAGAGCTAGGGGAGCTGTTTTTT. Its translation: CASSPTELGELFF.

This clonotype was picked up many times. V and J are TRBV29-1 and TRBJ2-1, with 8 nucleotides matching TRBD1. The length of the CDR3 is 13 residues. The V gene end was trimmed by 7 bases and the J gene end by 10 bases; junction bases not matched to a gene: 12. The germline gives CDR1 SQVTM, CDR2 ANQGSEA. CDR3 nucleotide sequence: TGCAGCGCCTATGGACAGGGAGGAGGGGAGCAGTTCTTC. Translated, it gives CSAYGQGGGEQFF.

The gene calls are TRBV2 and TRBJ2-2; D gene unclear. Germline V lookup: CDR1 SNHLY, CDR2 FYNNEI. This CDR3 comprises 14 residues. The ends were cut back, 7 bases at V and 2 bases at J, with 11 bases in the middle. CDR3 residues: CASIPDLNTGELFF. In DNA, the CDR3 is TGTGCCAGCATCCCGGACCTTAACACCGGGGAGCTGTTTTTT.

The chain has TRBV12-3 or TRBV12-4 and TRBJ1-3; D perhaps matches TRBD1 (6 bases). The V end lost 6 bases, the J end lost 4 bases, and 16 bases lay between the germline ends. The CDR3 consists of 15 residues. The CDR3 here is CASRDRSFGGNTIYF. CDR3 sequence (DNA): TGTGCCAGCAGGGACAGATCCTTTGGAGGAAACACCATATATTTT.

The chain joins TRBV7-2 to TRBJ2-5, with 8 positions matching TRBD2. The junction had 5 bases not matched to a gene; V was cut back by 4 bases and J by 4 bases. This CDR3 comprises 14 residues. Germline V gene lookup returns CDR1 SGHTA and CDR2 FQGNSA. CDR3 sequence (DNA): TGTGCCAGCAGCTCGGTCGGGGGGGTAGAGACCCAGTACTTC. It translates to CASSSVGGVETQYF.

There are a few counts of this clonotype. The chain has TRBV20-1 and TRBJ2-5; 7 nucleotides align to TRBD1. The J segment lost 2 bases and the V segment lost 1 base, leaving 1 base of the junction unmatched. CDR3 length: 13 amino acids. Germline V lookup: CDR1 DFQATT, CDR2 SNEGSKA (reference sequence). CDR3 DNA sequence: TGCAGTGCTAGAGGGACAGGACAAGAGACCCAGTACTTC. Translating it yields CSARGTGQETQYF.

V is TRBV12-3 or TRBV12-4 and J is TRBJ2-7, with unresolved D. The CDR3 sequence is 11 residues long. Trimming took off 5 bases at V and 6 bases at J, with 8 bases between the two ends. DNA for the CDR3: TGTGCCAGCAGTCGCTCCCTCGAGCAGTACTTC. Translation gives CASSRSLEQYF.